This is a list of T cell receptor beta chains from one sample in a study of control samples from healthy donors and cancer patients. The data were produced by immunoSEQ multiplex PCR, yet TCRdb's version contains in-frame clones alone and is incomplete. The sample records 55,000 to 85,000 clones, about nine tenths being singletons. The specimen sequenced was PBMCs. These receptors were collected from a man aged 55 to 70 with lung cancer. Each CDR3 is given with its conserved first and last residue. The order of the fields is clone size, CDR3 length, J gene, V gene, CDR3 protein. Part of the rows lack a size; the others show once, few, many or a class for expanded clones.

clone_size: .; cdr3_length: 12; j_call: TRBJ2-7; v_call: TRBV2; cdr3_aa: CATRDVAYEQYF
clone_size: .; cdr3_length: 15; j_call: TRBJ2-1; v_call: TRBV29-1; cdr3_aa: CSVDGGRGAYNEQFF
clone_size: .; cdr3_length: 15; j_call: TRBJ2-2; v_call: TRBV7-9; cdr3_aa: CASSLAQGVTGELFF
clone_size: .; cdr3_length: 14; j_call: TRBJ2-5; v_call: TRBV27; cdr3_aa: CASSFRASQETQYF
clone_size: once; cdr3_length: 13; j_call: TRBJ1-2; v_call: TRBV3-1/TRBV3-2; cdr3_aa: CASSQSLGNVYTF
clone_size: .; cdr3_length: 15; j_call: TRBJ1-4; v_call: TRBV5-1; cdr3_aa: CASSRGQGAGEKLFF
clone_size: .; cdr3_length: 13; j_call: TRBJ2-2; v_call: TRBV6-4; cdr3_aa: CASTLGPTGELFF
clone_size: .; cdr3_length: 13; j_call: TRBJ1-1; v_call: TRBV24-1; cdr3_aa: CATSDSGKVEAFF
clone_size: .; cdr3_length: 16; j_call: TRBJ1-1; v_call: TRBV14; cdr3_aa: CASSQDQVAAAAEAFF
clone_size: .; cdr3_length: 15; j_call: TRBJ1-5; v_call: TRBV7-2; cdr3_aa: CASSLNGGINQPQHF
clone_size: .; cdr3_length: 15; j_call: TRBJ1-6; v_call: TRBV23-1; cdr3_aa: CASSRPSSYNSPLHF
clone_size: .; cdr3_length: 14; j_call: TRBJ2-3; v_call: TRBV5-1; cdr3_aa: CASSLPGLGDTQYF
clone_size: .; cdr3_length: 17; j_call: TRBJ1-2; v_call: TRBV18; cdr3_aa: CASSPGVGLGENYGYTF
clone_size: .; cdr3_length: 14; j_call: TRBJ1-1; v_call: TRBV7-9; cdr3_aa: CASRRITSNTEAFF
clone_size: .; cdr3_length: 12; j_call: TRBJ1-1; v_call: TRBV5-6; cdr3_aa: CASSLPGWEAFF
clone_size: .; cdr3_length: 18; j_call: TRBJ2-1; v_call: TRBV7-3; cdr3_aa: CASSLQVGVRVSQYEQFF
clone_size: .; cdr3_length: 14; j_call: TRBJ2-5; v_call: TRBV7-2; cdr3_aa: CASSLGTGGGGQYF
clone_size: .; cdr3_length: 13; j_call: TRBJ1-3; v_call: TRBV30; cdr3_aa: CAWRQGGGNTIYF
clone_size: .; cdr3_length: 15; j_call: TRBJ1-1; v_call: TRBV18; cdr3_aa: CASSADRALNTEAFF
clone_size: .; cdr3_length: 14; j_call: TRBJ2-4; v_call: TRBV6-5; cdr3_aa: CASSRRGPENIQYF
clone_size: .; cdr3_length: 13; j_call: TRBJ2-7; v_call: TRBV6-6; cdr3_aa: CASSSPLDYEQYF
clone_size: .; cdr3_length: 15; j_call: TRBJ2-3; v_call: TRBV29-1; cdr3_aa: CSVEGGIGGTDTQYF
clone_size: .; cdr3_length: 14; j_call: TRBJ2-1; v_call: TRBV6-6; cdr3_aa: CASSYKGAYNEQFF
clone_size: .; cdr3_length: 15; j_call: TRBJ2-3; v_call: TRBV9; cdr3_aa: CASTKLAGFSDTQYF
clone_size: .; cdr3_length: 16; j_call: TRBJ1-4; v_call: TRBV19; cdr3_aa: CASSIVGTGASEKLFF
clone_size: .; cdr3_length: 17; j_call: TRBJ1-4; v_call: TRBV14; cdr3_aa: CASSQAPAGATNEKLFF
clone_size: .; cdr3_length: 15; j_call: TRBJ1-1; v_call: TRBV7-3; cdr3_aa: CASRFGTGGRTEAFF
clone_size: .; cdr3_length: 18; j_call: TRBJ2-3; v_call: TRBV13; cdr3_aa: CASRLLGLGQGDTDTQYF
clone_size: .; cdr3_length: 13; j_call: TRBJ1-6; v_call: TRBV2; cdr3_aa: CASRGTVDSPLHF
clone_size: .; cdr3_length: 15; j_call: TRBJ2-6; v_call: TRBV10-2; cdr3_aa: CASRGGVSGANVLTF
clone_size: .; cdr3_length: 17; j_call: TRBJ1-6; v_call: TRBV4-1; cdr3_aa: CASSQDLRTGPNSPLHF
clone_size: .; cdr3_length: 15; j_call: TRBJ2-3; v_call: TRBV5-5; cdr3_aa: CASSLGQLNTDTQYF
clone_size: .; cdr3_length: 13; j_call: TRBJ2-5; v_call: TRBV30; cdr3_aa: CAWSVPLQETQYF
clone_size: once; cdr3_length: 14; j_call: TRBJ1-4; v_call: TRBV2; cdr3_aa: CASSENSARGELFF
clone_size: .; cdr3_length: 17; j_call: TRBJ1-3; v_call: TRBV20-1; cdr3_aa: CSASHLQGRSTGNTIYF
clone_size: .; cdr3_length: 15; j_call: TRBJ2-5; v_call: TRBV11-3; cdr3_aa: CASSSPGRYQETQYF
clone_size: .; cdr3_length: 13; j_call: TRBJ1-3; v_call: TRBV7-2; cdr3_aa: CASSLRPADTIYF
clone_size: .; cdr3_length: 14; j_call: TRBJ2-1; v_call: TRBV4-2; cdr3_aa: CASSPQDSYNEQFF
clone_size: once; cdr3_length: 19; j_call: TRBJ1-3; v_call: TRBV12-5; cdr3_aa: CASGLVRDGQTVSGNTIYF
clone_size: .; cdr3_length: 13; j_call: TRBJ1-3; v_call: TRBV5-1; cdr3_aa: CASSLGAENTIYF
clone_size: once; cdr3_length: 18; j_call: TRBJ2-3; v_call: TRBV10-1; cdr3_aa: CASSESKGLRLTTDTQYF
clone_size: .; cdr3_length: 14; j_call: TRBJ2-5; v_call: TRBV30; cdr3_aa: CAWRLAGGRETQYF
clone_size: once; cdr3_length: 12; j_call: TRBJ1-2; v_call: TRBV29-1; cdr3_aa: CSVRGGDYGYTF
clone_size: .; cdr3_length: 16; j_call: TRBJ1-3; v_call: TRBV19; cdr3_aa: CASSANPLQPGNTIYF
clone_size: .; cdr3_length: 15; j_call: TRBJ1-1; v_call: TRBV5-6; cdr3_aa: CASSPGQGFATEAFF
clone_size: .; cdr3_length: 15; j_call: TRBJ1-4; v_call: TRBV27; cdr3_aa: CASSSTRQDDEKLFF
clone_size: .; cdr3_length: 13; j_call: TRBJ1-5; v_call: TRBV4-2; cdr3_aa: CASSPSRELPQHF
clone_size: .; cdr3_length: 19; j_call: TRBJ2-6; v_call: TRBV10-3; cdr3_aa: CAISKTELGRRSGANVLTF
clone_size: .; cdr3_length: 15; j_call: TRBJ2-5; v_call: TRBV18; cdr3_aa: CASSPTSGGQETQYF
clone_size: .; cdr3_length: 16; j_call: TRBJ1-6; v_call: TRBV9; cdr3_aa: CASSRGISSYNSPLHF
clone_size: .; cdr3_length: 14; j_call: TRBJ1-1; v_call: TRBV3-1/TRBV3-2; cdr3_aa: CASRYKRGNTEAFF
clone_size: .; cdr3_length: 13; j_call: TRBJ1-2; v_call: TRBV6-5; cdr3_aa: CASQGQRDYGYTF
clone_size: .; cdr3_length: 13; j_call: TRBJ1-1; v_call: TRBV3-1/TRBV3-2; cdr3_aa: CASSHLGRTEAFF
clone_size: .; cdr3_length: 16; j_call: TRBJ2-1; v_call: TRBV24-1; cdr3_aa: CATSDSQGASYNEQFF
clone_size: .; cdr3_length: 15; j_call: TRBJ2-3; v_call: TRBV12-5; cdr3_aa: CASGGGGGGTDTQYF
clone_size: .; cdr3_length: 15; j_call: TRBJ1-1; v_call: TRBV9; cdr3_aa: CASKPAWGGGTEAFF
clone_size: .; cdr3_length: 14; j_call: TRBJ1-1; v_call: TRBV7-2; cdr3_aa: CASSFRPGNTEAFF